The 6 T cell receptor beta chains given below trace back to one sample, sequenced in a study of type 1 and type 2 diabetes patients. The PCR template was genomic DNA. Multiplex PCR with 30 forward and 13 reverse primers amplified the TCR beta CDR3. One entry per CDR3 protein results from TCRdb running MiXCR on the multiplex PCR reads. The sample lists under 300,000 distinct CDR3 sequences, approximately 50% occurring once. Sequencing used peripheral blood mononuclear cells (PBMCs). All receptors derive from a man aged 18 to 35 with type 2 diabetes.

This clonotype was seen repeatedly, ten times or more. This chain joins TRBV19 and TRBJ2-5; a possible D gene is TRBD2 (6 bases). Germline assignment: CDR1 LNHDA and CDR2 SQIVND (reference sequence). The CDR3 is 13 amino acids. The V end was cut by 6 bases, the J end by 5 bases, with 13 bases between. The chain's CDR3 is CASRRVAGETQYF. CDR3 coding DNA: TGTGCCAGTAGGCGGGTTGCGGGGGAGACCCAGTACTTC.

V usage is TRBV2 and J usage is TRBJ2-1; 10 nucleotides line up with TRBD2. This CDR3 region has 13 residues. The V and J ends lost 6 bases and 9 bases, in that order; junction bases with no gene match: 5. Germline V gene data show CDR1 as SNHLY and CDR2 as FYNNEI. The CDR3 region is CASRPGTSVEQFF. CDR3 nucleotide sequence: TGTGCCAGCAGGCCAGGGACTAGCGTTGAGCAGTTCTTC.

This clonotype turned up a few times. The genes are TRBV7-6 and TRBJ2-1, with 7 bases that match TRBD2. Germline values: CDR1 SGHVS, CDR2 FNYEAQ. There are 13 residues in the CDR3. With V trimmed by 5 bases and J by 8 bases, 6 bases remained unmatched. The CDR3 DNA reads as TGTGCCAGCAGCGCGGGACTATTCTATGAGCAGTTCTTC. Encoded protein: CASSAGLFYEQFF.

The chain joins TRBV27 to TRBJ2-1; 10 nucleotides line up with TRBD2. Per germline, CDR1 MNHEY and CDR2 SMNVEV (reference sequence). With V trimmed by 2 bases and J by 7 bases, 5 bases remained unmatched. The CDR3 length is 15 residues. CDR3 DNA: TGTGCCAGCAGTTTAGGGACTAGCGCTAGGAATGAGCAGTTCTTC. Protein product: CASSLGTSARNEQFF.

In this sample, this clonotype turned up once. This sequence joins TRBV28 and TRBJ1-2; 11 bases agree with TRBD1. V lost 1 base to trimming and J lost 5 bases; unmatched junction nucleotides: 6. Germline V gene sequence: CDR1 MDHEN, CDR2 SYDVKM. The CDR3 sequence is 16 residues long. CDR3 protein: CASSLSSDRGRYGYTF. CDR3 nucleotides: TGTGCCAGCAGTTTATCATCGGACAGGGGGCGTTATGGCTACACCTTC.

The V call is TRBV12-5, the J call TRBJ1-2, with 9 bases aligning to TRBD1. J lost 4 bases, V lost 6 bases, and 9 bases had no gene match. This CDR3 is 15 amino acids long. The V gene's germline CDR1 is LGHNT and CDR2 FRNRAP. The CDR3, as DNA: TGTGCTAGTGGCCTCGGGACAGGGAAGCTCTATGGCTACACCTTC. Translation gives CASGLGTGKLYGYTF.